The 5 T cell receptor beta chains given below trace back to one sample, sequenced in a study of human T cells and chemical hapten exposure. In TCRdb, the RACE reads were re-called with MiXCR into one record per CDR3 protein. This repertoire shows about 350,000 distinct CDR3 sequences, about 6.3% found once; its top ten account for 4.5% to 6%. Documented time point: patch test 2, 6 weeks after DPC sensitization. Treatment described: therapeutic diphenylcyclopropenone sensitization with weekly scalp DPC. Sequenced material: whole blood, taken in connection with sensitization to the hapten diphenylcyclopropenone (DPC). These receptors originate from a woman between 18 and 30 years old with alopecia areata. Some clones in this sample may be carry-over from other donors' samples.

This clonotype was detected a few times. The chain recombines TRBV27 with TRBJ2-7, with 8 bases aligning to TRBD1. The CDR3 is made up of 12 amino acids. Germline values: CDR1 MNHEY, CDR2 SMNVEV (reference sequence). Trimming removed 3 bases from V and 6 bases from J; junction bases left unmatched: 1. The CDR3 sequence: CASSFQGAEQYF. CDR3 bases: TGTGCCAGCAGTTTCCAGGGGGCCGAGCAGTACTTC.

This clonotype was found a few times. V and J are TRBV2 and TRBJ1-6; tentative D call: TRBD1 (6 bases). The CDR3 spans 16 residues. The germline V gene has CDR1 SNHLY and CDR2 FYNNEI. V shed 5 bases and J shed 0 bases, with 11 bases lying between them. The CDR3 sequence is CASSKTGVSYNSPLHF. CDR3 nucleotides: TGTGCCAGCAGTAAGACAGGAGTCTCCTATAATTCACCCCTCCACTTT. Supplemented by reference TRBV2 and TRBJ1-6, the full variable domain reads EPEVTQTPSHQVTQMGQEVILRCVPISNHLYFYWYRQILGQKVEFLVSFYNNEISEKSEIFDDQFSVERPDGSNFTLKIRSTKLEDSAMYFCASSKTGVSYNSPLHFGNGTRLTVT.

This clonotype has more than one count but fewer than ten. The V call is TRBV10-3, the J call TRBJ2-5; tentative D call: TRBD2 (5 bases). This CDR3 comprises 14 residues. Trimming shortened V by 3 bases and J by 4 bases, and 12 bases separated the two germline ends. Germline lookup yields CDR1 ENHRY and CDR2 SYGVKD. CDR3 DNA sequence: TGTGCCATCAGTGAAGACTCCGGGATAGAGACCCAGTACTTC. It is translated as CAISEDSGIETQYF.

The chain employs TRBV10-3 and TRBJ2-2; tentative D call: TRBD1 (6 bases). The V end lost 6 bases, the J end lost 6 bases, and 14 bases lay between the germline ends. Looked up from germline, CDR1 is ENHRY and CDR2 is SYGVKD. There are 14 residues in the CDR3. In DNA, the CDR3 is TGTGCCATCAGGGAACAGGGCCGGGCCGGGGAGCTGTTTTTT. Translation gives CAIREQGRAGELFF.

This clonotype was picked up a small number of times. In this CDR3 the conserved last residue, phenylalanine or tryptophan, is missing, so a read error is likely. The rearrangement joins TRBV6-5 to TRBJ1-6; D might be TRBD1 (6 bases). Germline CDR1 and CDR2: MNHEY and SVGAGI. The V and J ends lost 6 bases and 7 bases respectively, with 13 bases between them. The CDR3 runs to 14 residues. The CDR3 loop is CASSRGIGNSPLHL. For the CDR3, the DNA is TGTGCCAGCAGCAGGGGAATCGGCAATTCACCCCTCCACCTT.